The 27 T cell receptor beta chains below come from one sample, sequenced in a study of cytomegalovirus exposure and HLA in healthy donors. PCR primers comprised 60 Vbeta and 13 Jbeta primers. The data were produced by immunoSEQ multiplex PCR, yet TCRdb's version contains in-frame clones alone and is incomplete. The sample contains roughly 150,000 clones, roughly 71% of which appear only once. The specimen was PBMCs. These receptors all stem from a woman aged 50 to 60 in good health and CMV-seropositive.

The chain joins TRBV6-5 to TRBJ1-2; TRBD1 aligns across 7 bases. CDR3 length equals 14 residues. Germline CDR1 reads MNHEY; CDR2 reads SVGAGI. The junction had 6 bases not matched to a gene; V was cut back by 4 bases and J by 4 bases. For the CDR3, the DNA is TGTGCCAGCAGTTCCCGGGGGACAGTCTATGGCTACACCTTC. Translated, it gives CASSSRGTVYGYTF.

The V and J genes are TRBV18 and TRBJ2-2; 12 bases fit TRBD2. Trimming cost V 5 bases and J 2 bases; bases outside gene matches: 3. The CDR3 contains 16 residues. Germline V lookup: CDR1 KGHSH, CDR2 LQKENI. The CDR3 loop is CASSGLAGSNTGELFF. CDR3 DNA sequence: TGTGCCAGCTCAGGACTAGCGGGGTCAAACACCGGGGAGCTGTTTTTT.

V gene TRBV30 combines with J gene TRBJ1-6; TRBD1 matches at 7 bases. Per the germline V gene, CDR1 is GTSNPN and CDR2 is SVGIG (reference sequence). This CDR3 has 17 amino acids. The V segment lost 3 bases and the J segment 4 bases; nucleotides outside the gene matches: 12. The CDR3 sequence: CAWRGGRGSEYNSPLHF. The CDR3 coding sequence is TGTGCCTGGAGAGGCGGCAGGGGGTCTGAATATAATTCACCCCTCCACTTT. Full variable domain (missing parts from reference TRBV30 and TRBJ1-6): SQTIHQWPATLVQPVGSPLSLECTVEGTSNPNLYWYRQAAGRGLQLLFYSVGIGQISSEVPQNLSASRPQDRQFILSSKKLLLSDSGFYLCAWRGGRGSEYNSPLHFGNGTRLTVT.

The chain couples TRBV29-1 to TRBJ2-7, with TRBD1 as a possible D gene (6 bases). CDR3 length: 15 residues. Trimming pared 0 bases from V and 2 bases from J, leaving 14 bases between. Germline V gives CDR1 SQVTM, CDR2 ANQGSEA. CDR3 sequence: CSVEDRGHQTYEQYF. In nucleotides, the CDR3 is TGCAGCGTTGAAGATCGGGGACACCAAACCTACGAGCAGTACTTC.

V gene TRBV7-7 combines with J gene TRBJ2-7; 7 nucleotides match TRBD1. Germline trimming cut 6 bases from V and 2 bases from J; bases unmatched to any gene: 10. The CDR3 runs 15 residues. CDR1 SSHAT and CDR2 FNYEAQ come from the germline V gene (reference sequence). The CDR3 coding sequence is TGTGCCAGCAGTTCAGACCCCAGGGGGACCTACGAGCAGTACTTC. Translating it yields CASSSDPRGTYEQYF. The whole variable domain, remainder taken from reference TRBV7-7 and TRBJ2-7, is GAGVSQSPRYKVTKRGQDVTLRCDPISSHATLYWYQQALGQGPEFLTYFNYEAQPDKSGLPSDRFSAERPEGSISTLTIQRTEQRDSAMYRCASSSDPRGTYEQYFGPGTRLTVT.

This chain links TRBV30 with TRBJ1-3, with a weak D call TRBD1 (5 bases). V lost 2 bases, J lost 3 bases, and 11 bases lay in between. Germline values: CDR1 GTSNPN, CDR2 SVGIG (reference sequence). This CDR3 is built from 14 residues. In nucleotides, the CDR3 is TGTGCCTGGAGTCTGGGACTCCTTGGAAACACCATATATTTT. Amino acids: CAWSLGLLGNTIYF.

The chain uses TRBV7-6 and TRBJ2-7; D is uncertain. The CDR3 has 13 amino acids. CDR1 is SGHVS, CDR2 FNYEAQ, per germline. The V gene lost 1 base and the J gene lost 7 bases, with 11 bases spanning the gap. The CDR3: CASSLGGSLEQYF. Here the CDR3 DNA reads TGTGCCAGCAGCTTAGGTGGCAGTTTGGAGCAGTACTTC.

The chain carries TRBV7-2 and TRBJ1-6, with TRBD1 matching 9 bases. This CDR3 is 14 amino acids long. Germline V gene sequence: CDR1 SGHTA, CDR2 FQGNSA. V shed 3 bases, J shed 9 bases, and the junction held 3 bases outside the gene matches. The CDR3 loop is CASSLGQGISPLHF. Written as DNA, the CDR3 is TGTGCCAGCAGCTTGGGACAGGGAATTTCACCCCTCCACTTT.

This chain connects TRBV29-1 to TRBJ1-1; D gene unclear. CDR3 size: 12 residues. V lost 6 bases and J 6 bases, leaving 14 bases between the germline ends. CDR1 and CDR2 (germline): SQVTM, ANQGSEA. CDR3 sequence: CSVGERQAEAFF. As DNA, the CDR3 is TGCAGCGTCGGGGAGCGGCAGGCTGAAGCTTTCTTT.

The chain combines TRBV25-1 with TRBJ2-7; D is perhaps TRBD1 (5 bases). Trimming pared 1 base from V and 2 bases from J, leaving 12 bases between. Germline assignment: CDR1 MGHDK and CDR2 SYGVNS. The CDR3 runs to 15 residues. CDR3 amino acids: CASSEWKDITYEQYF. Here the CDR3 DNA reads TGTGCCAGCAGTGAATGGAAGGACATCACCTACGAGCAGTACTTC.

The CDR3 sequence: CASSLQANYGYTF. DNA for the CDR3: TGTGCCAGCAGTTTACAGGCTAACTATGGCTACACCTTC. This chain connects TRBV28 to TRBJ1-2, with D hard to call. The CDR3 extends over 13 amino acids. The V end was cut by 2 bases, the J end by 0 bases, with 4 bases between. In germline, CDR1 is MDHEN, CDR2 SYDVKM.

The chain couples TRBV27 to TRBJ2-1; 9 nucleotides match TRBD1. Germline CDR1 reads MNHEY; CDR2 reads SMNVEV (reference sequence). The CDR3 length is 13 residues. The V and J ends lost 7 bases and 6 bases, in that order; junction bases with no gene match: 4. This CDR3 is CASMGQGGNEQFF. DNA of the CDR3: TGTGCCAGCATGGGACAGGGCGGCAATGAGCAGTTCTTC.

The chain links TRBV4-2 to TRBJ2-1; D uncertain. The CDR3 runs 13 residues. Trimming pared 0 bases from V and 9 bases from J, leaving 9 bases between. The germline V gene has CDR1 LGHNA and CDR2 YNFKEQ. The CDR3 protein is CASSQDTRPEQFF. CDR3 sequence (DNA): TGTGCCAGCAGCCAAGACACGCGTCCTGAGCAGTTCTTC.

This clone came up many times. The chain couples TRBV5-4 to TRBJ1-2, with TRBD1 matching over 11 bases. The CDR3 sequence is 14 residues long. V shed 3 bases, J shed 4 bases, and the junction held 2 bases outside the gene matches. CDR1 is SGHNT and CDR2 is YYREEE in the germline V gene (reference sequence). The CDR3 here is CASSSGQGVYGYTF. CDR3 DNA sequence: TGTGCCAGCAGCTCGGGACAGGGGGTCTATGGCTACACCTTC.

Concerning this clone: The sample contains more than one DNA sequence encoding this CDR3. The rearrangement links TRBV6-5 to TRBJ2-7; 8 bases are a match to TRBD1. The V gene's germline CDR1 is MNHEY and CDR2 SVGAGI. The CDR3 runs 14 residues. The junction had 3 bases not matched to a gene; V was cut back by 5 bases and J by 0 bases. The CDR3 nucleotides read TGTGCCAGCAGTACACAGGGGGTCTCCTACGAGCAGTACTTC. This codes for CASSTQGVSYEQYF.

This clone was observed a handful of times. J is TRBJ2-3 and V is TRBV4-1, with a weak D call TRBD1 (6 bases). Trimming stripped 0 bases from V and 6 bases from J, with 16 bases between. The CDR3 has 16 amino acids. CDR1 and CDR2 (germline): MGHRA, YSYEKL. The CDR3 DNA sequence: TGCGCCAGCAGCCAAGACCGGGACACAAACCCGGATACGCAGTATTTT. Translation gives CASSQDRDTNPDTQYF.

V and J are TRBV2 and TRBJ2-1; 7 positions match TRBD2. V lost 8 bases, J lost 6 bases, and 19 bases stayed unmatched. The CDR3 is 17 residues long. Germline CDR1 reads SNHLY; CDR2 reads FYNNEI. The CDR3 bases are TGTGCCAGCTGCCTTCGACGTGGGAGCGGGGCGGGCAATGAGCAGTTCTTC. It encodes CASCLRRGSGAGNEQFF.

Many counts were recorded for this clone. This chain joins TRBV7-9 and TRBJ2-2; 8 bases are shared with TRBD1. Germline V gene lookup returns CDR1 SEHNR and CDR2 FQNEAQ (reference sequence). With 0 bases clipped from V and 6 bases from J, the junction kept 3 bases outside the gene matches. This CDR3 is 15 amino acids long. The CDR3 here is CASSLAQTGAGELFF. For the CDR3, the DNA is TGTGCCAGCAGCTTAGCCCAGACAGGGGCCGGGGAGCTGTTTTTT.

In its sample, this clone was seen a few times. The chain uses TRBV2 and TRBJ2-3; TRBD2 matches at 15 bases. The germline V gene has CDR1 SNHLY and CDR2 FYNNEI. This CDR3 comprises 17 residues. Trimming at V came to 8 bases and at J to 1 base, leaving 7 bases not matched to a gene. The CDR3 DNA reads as TGTGCCAGCTCCCGGACTAGCGGGGGGGCTGGCACAGATACGCAGTATTTT. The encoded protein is CASSRTSGGAGTDTQYF.

CDR3 sequence (DNA): TGTGCCATCCGGACAGGGGGTTCCTACGAGCAGTACTTC. Protein: CAIRTGGSYEQYF. The rearrangement joins TRBV6-1 to TRBJ2-7, with TRBD1 matching 10 bases. The V gene end was trimmed by 10 bases and the J gene end by 1 base; junction bases not matched to a gene: 4. This CDR3 is 13 amino acids long. Germline V gene data show CDR1 as MNHNS and CDR2 as SASEGT.

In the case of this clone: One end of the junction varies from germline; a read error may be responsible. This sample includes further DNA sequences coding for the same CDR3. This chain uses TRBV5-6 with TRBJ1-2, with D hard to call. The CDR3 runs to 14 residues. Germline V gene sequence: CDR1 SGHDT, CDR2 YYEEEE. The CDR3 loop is CASSRGGLEDGYTF. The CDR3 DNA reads TGTGCCAGCAGCCGAGGAGGGTTGGAGGATGGCTACACCTTT.

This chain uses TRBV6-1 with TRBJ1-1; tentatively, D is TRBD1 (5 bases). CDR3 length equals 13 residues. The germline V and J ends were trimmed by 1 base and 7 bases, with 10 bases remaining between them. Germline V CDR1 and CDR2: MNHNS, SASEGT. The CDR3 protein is CASSEGAGYEAFF. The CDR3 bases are TGTGCCAGCAGTGAAGGGGCAGGGTATGAAGCTTTCTTT.

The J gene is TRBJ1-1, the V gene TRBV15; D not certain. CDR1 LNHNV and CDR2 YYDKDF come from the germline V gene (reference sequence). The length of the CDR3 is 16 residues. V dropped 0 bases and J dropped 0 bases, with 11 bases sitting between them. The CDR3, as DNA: TGTGCCACCAGCAGAGATTTGACGAGGATGAACACTGAAGCTTTCTTT. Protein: CATSRDLTRMNTEAFF. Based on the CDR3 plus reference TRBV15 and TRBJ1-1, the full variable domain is DAMVIQNPRYQVTQFGKPVTLSCSQTLNHNVMYWYQQKSSQAPKLLFHYYDKDFNNEADTPDNFQSRRPNTSFCFLDIRSPGLGDTAMYLCATSRDLTRMNTEAFFGQGTRLTVV.

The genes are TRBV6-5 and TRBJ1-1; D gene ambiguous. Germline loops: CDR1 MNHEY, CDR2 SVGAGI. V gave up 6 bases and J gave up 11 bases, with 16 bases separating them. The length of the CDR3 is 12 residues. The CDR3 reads CASSTPPLRAFF. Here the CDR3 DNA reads TGTGCCAGCAGCACTCCCCCCCTGAGGGCTTTCTTT.

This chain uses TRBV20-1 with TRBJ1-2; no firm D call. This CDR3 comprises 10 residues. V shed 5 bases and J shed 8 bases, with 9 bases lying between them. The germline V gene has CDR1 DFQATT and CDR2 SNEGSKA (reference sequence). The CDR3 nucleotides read TGCAGTGCTCCTATTTCAGGCTACACCTTC. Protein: CSAPISGYTF.

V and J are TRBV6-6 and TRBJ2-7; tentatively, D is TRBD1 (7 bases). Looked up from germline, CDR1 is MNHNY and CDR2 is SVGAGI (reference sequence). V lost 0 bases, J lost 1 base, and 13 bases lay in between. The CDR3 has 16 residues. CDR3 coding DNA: TGTGCCAGCAGTTACTCGGGCAGGGGGGCGTCCTACGAGCAGTACTTC. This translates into CASSYSGRGASYEQYF.

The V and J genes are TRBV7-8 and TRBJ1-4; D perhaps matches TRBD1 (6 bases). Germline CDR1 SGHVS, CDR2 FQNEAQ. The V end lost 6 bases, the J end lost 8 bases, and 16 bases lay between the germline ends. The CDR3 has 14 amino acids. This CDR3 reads CASRAGTTDEKLFF. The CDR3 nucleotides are TGTGCCAGCAGGGCCGGGACAACGGACGAAAAACTGTTTTTT.